The 18 T cell receptor beta chains reported below all come from one sample, sequenced in a study of cytomegalovirus exposure and HLA in healthy donors. PCR was performed using 60 Vbeta and 13 Jbeta primers. Produced via immunoSEQ multiplex PCR; TCRdb's table is partial and in-frame only. The sample holds around 160,000 clones, roughly 70% seen once. Sequenced input: PBMCs. The receptor set was obtained from a woman between 40 and 50 years old in good health and CMV-seropositive.

This clone was recorded once. The chain employs TRBV7-6 and TRBJ2-5; unclear D gene. The CDR3 runs to 15 residues. The germline gives CDR1 SGHVS, CDR2 FNYEAQ. V lost 4 bases to trimming and J lost 5 bases, with 17 bases between them. CDR3 sequence: CASSYPGGHGETQYF. The CDR3 DNA sequence: TGTGCCAGCAGCTATCCCGGCGGTCACGGTGAGACCCAGTACTTC.

This rearrangement joins TRBV5-1 to TRBJ2-3; 8 bases fit TRBD1. The CDR3 has 15 amino acids. In germline, CDR1 is SGHRS, CDR2 YFSETQ. V was clipped by 3 bases and J by 3 bases; unmatched bases: 6. CDR3 sequence (DNA): TGCGCCAGCAGCTCCGGACAGGGACGGACAGATACGCAGTATTTT. It codes for CASSSGQGRTDTQYF. Variable domain in full (rest from reference TRBV5-1 and TRBJ2-3): KAGVTQTPRYLIKTRGQQVTLSCSPISGHRSVSWYQQTPGQGLQFLFEYFSETQRNKGNFPGRFSGRQFSNSRSEMNVSTLELGDSALYLCASSSGQGRTDTQYFGPGTRLTVL.

This chain links TRBV7-8 with TRBJ2-2, with 11 bases that match TRBD1. The CDR3 totals 18 residues. The germline CDR1 and CDR2 sequences are SGHVS and FQNEAQ. V dropped 5 bases and J dropped 0; count of bases not matched to a gene: 8. The CDR3 spells CASSRARTGGANTGELFF. CDR3 bases: TGTGCCAGCAGCCGCGCCCGGACAGGGGGCGCGAACACCGGGGAGCTGTTTTTT. Full variable domain (outside the CDR3, taken from reference TRBV7-8 and TRBJ2-2): GAGVSQSPRYKVAKRGQDVALRCDPISGHVSLFWYQQALGQGPEFLTYFQNEAQLDKSGLPSDRFFAERPEGSVSTLKIQRTQQEDSAVYLCASSRARTGGANTGELFFGEGSRLTVL.

This chain links TRBV5-1 with TRBJ2-3; TRBD2 agrees at 15 bases. Trimming cost V 0 bases and J 9 bases; bases outside gene matches: 11. Germline V gives CDR1 SGHRS, CDR2 YFSETQ. The length of the CDR3 is 18 residues. The CDR3 bases are TGCGCCAGCAGCTTGGGACGAGGGACTAGCGGGGGGAATCCGACGCAGTATTTT. This translates into CASSLGRGTSGGNPTQYF.

The chain couples TRBV19 to TRBJ1-4; possible D gene TRBD1, 6 bases. CDR3 length equals 17 residues. V lost 4 bases to trimming and J lost 0 bases, with 15 bases between them. Germline lookup yields CDR1 LNHDA and CDR2 SQIVND (reference sequence). Here the CDR3 reads CASSNPGHPATNEKLFF. The DNA for the CDR3 is TGTGCCAGTAGTAACCCGGGACACCCTGCAACTAATGAAAAACTGTTTTTT.

V gene TRBV7-9 combines with J gene TRBJ2-7; D is perhaps TRBD2 (7 bases). The V end lost 1 base, the J end lost 2 bases, and 12 bases lay between the germline ends. The CDR3 sequence is 15 residues long. Germline CDR1 reads SEHNR; CDR2 reads FQNEAQ (reference sequence). In nucleotides, the CDR3 is TGTGCCAGCAGCTTAGAAGGGGGGGGAGCCTACGAGCAGTACTTC. Protein: CASSLEGGGAYEQYF.

This rearrangement joins TRBV4-3 to TRBJ2-2; TRBD1 matches at 9 bases. The germline V gene encodes CDR1 LGHNA and CDR2 YSLEER. The CDR3 contains 16 residues. With 2 bases clipped from V and 6 bases from J, the junction kept 7 bases outside the gene matches. CDR3 sequence: CASSQLVTGGSGELFF. The CDR3 DNA reads TGCGCCAGCAGCCAATTAGTGACAGGGGGTTCCGGGGAGCTGTTTTTT.

V and J are TRBV19 and TRBJ2-1; 11 bases are shared with TRBD2. Per germline, CDR1 LNHDA and CDR2 SQIVND (reference sequence). The CDR3 totals 15 residues. Trimming removed 4 bases from V and 2 bases from J; junction bases left unmatched: 1. CDR3 protein: CASSKLAGAYNEQFF. CDR3 in DNA: TGTGCCAGTAGTAAACTAGCGGGAGCCTACAATGAGCAGTTCTTC.

The CDR3 nucleotides are TGTGCCAGCAGCCCACGTGTTAGTCCCCACCCTTCTAGCACAGATACGCAGTATTTT. Translating gives CASSPRVSPHPSSTDTQYF. V usage is TRBV9 and J usage is TRBJ2-3; D is unclear. The CDR3 loop spans 19 amino acids. V lost 4 bases to trimming and J lost 0 bases, with 24 bases between them. CDR1 is SGDLS, CDR2 YYNGEE, per germline.

This chain links TRBV6-5 with TRBJ1-1; 9 bases are shared with TRBD1. This CDR3 is 16 amino acids long. CDR1 is MNHEY and CDR2 is SVGAGI in the germline V gene. Trimming at V came to 2 bases and at J to 2 bases, leaving 6 bases not matched to a gene. Here the CDR3 DNA reads TGTGCCAGCAGTTACCAACAGACAGGGGGTAACACTGAAGCTTTCTTT. Translated: CASSYQQTGGNTEAFF.

The chain links TRBV6-5 to TRBJ2-7; 8 bases are shared with TRBD2. The germline V gene encodes CDR1 MNHEY and CDR2 SVGAGI. V gave up 6 bases and J gave up 2 bases; unmatched junction bases: 9. The CDR3 totals 15 residues. In DNA form, the CDR3 reads TGTGCCAGCAGCCCGAGAGGGCGGGAGGCCTACGAGCAGTACTTC. As protein: CASSPRGREAYEQYF.

The CDR3 DNA is TGTGCCAGCAGTCAGGGAGGCCATGAAGCTTTCTTT. Amino acids: CASSQGGHEAFF. The rearrangement joins TRBV2 to TRBJ1-1; a weak D match, TRBD1 (5 bases). Germline V lookup: CDR1 SNHLY, CDR2 FYNNEI. V lost 5 bases and J lost 7, with 11 bases in between. The CDR3 loop spans 12 amino acids.

This rearrangement joins TRBV9 to TRBJ1-3, with D possibly TRBD1 on 6 matching bases. Trimming removed 0 bases at V and 0 bases at J, with 10 bases between. This CDR3 has 16 residues. Germline CDR1 reads SGDLS; CDR2 reads YYNGEE. The CDR3 protein is CASSVEGVPSGNTIYF. The CDR3 nucleotides are TGTGCCAGCAGCGTAGAGGGGGTGCCCTCTGGAAACACCATATATTTT.

This clone was detected a few times. V is TRBV7-2 and J is TRBJ2-5; 9 nucleotides align to TRBD1. The germline gives CDR1 SGHTA, CDR2 FQGNSA. V was clipped by 5 bases and J by 0 bases; unmatched bases: 7. This CDR3 spans 16 amino acids. The CDR3 nucleotides read TGTGCCAGCAGCACCCAAGGGACAGGGAACCAAGAGACCCAGTACTTC. Amino acids: CASSTQGTGNQETQYF.

The V gene is TRBV27, the J gene TRBJ1-2; D ambiguous. The CDR3 spans 13 residues. Germline V gene sequence: CDR1 MNHEY, CDR2 SMNVEV (reference sequence). V lost 5 bases to trimming and J lost 4 bases, with 11 bases between them. Written as DNA, the CDR3 is TGTGCCAGCAGTGTCGGAGGGCTCTATGGCTACACCTTC. Translating gives CASSVGGLYGYTF.

The V gene is TRBV6-5, the J gene TRBJ1-1; TRBD1 aligns across 9 bases. Germline CDR1 is MNHEY and CDR2 is SVGAGI. CDR3 size: 16 residues. The J segment lost 6 bases and the V segment lost 4 bases, leaving 12 bases of the junction unmatched. CDR3 region: CASSLRGTGINPEAFF. The DNA of the CDR3 is TGTGCCAGCAGTTTACGGGGGACAGGGATTAACCCTGAAGCTTTCTTT.

A few counts support this clone. The J gene is TRBJ2-7, the V gene TRBV9, with 9 bases lining up with TRBD1. The V segment lost 0 bases and the J segment 5 bases; nucleotides outside the gene matches: 6. Germline V gene lookup returns CDR1 SGDLS and CDR2 YYNGEE. The CDR3 contains 15 residues. Here the CDR3 reads CASSVGGQGRDEQYF. The DNA for the CDR3 is TGTGCCAGCAGCGTAGGGGGACAGGGAAGGGACGAGCAGTACTTC. The variable domain in full, with the rest retrieved from reference TRBV9 and TRBJ2-7, is DSGVTQTPKHLITATGQRVTLRCSPRSGDLSVYWYQQSLDQGLQFLIQYYNGEERAKGNILERFSAQQFPDLHSELNLSSLELGDSALYFCASSVGGQGRDEQYFGPGTRLTVT.

This clone was counted between two and nine times. The chain carries TRBV6-5 and TRBJ1-1; TRBD1 matches at 8 bases. Germline V lookup: CDR1 MNHEY, CDR2 SVGAGI. The CDR3 covers 14 residues. V shed 6 bases, J shed 3 bases, and the junction held 6 bases outside the gene matches. The CDR3 is CASSLRGRDTEAFF. The CDR3 DNA reads as TGTGCCAGCAGCCTCAGGGGGCGGGACACTGAAGCTTTCTTT.